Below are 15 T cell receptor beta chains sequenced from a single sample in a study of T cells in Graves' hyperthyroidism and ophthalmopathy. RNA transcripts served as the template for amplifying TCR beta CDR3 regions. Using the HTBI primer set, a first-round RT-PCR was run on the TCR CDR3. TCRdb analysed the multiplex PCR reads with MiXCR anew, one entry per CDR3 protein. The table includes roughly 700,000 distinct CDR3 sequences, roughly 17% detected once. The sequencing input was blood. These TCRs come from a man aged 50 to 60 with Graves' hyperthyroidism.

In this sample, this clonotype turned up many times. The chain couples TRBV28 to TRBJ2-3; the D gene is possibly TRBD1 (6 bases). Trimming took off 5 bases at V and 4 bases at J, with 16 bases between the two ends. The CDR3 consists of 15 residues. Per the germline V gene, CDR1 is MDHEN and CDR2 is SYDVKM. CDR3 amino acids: CASSLLQGRADTQYF. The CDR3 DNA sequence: TGTGCCAGCAGTCTCCTACAGGGAAGGGCAGATACGCAGTATTTT.

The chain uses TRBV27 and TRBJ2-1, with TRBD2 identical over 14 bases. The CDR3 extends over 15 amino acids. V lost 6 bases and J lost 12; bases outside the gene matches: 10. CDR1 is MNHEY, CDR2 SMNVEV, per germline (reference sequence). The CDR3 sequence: CASRQGLAGVPGQFF. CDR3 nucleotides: TGTGCCAGCAGACAGGGACTAGCGGGAGTCCCTGGGCAGTTCTTC.

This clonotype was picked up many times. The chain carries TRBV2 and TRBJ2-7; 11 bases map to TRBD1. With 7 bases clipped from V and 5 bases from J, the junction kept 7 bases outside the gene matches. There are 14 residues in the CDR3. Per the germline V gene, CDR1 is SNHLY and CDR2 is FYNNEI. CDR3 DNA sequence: TGTGCCAGCACCCCTCGGACAGGGGGCGACGAGCAGTACTTC. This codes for CASTPRTGGDEQYF.

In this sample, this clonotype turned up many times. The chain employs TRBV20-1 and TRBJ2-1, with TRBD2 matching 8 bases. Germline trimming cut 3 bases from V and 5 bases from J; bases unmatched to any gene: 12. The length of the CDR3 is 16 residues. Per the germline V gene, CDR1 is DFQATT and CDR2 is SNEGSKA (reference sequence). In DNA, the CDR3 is TGCAGTGCTAGGCCGTATAGAGCGGGAGTAGACAATGAGCAGTTCTTC. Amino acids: CSARPYRAGVDNEQFF.

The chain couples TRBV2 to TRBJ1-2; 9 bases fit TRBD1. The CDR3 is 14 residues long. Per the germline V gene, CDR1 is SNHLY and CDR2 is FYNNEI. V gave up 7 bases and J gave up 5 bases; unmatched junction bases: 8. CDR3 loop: CASTDRDRVYGYTF. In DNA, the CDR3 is TGTGCCAGCACCGACCGGGACAGGGTGTATGGCTACACCTTC.

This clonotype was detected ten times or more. Written as DNA, the CDR3 is TGTGCCAGCAGCTTTGGGGACAGAGTCTCCTACGAGCAGTACTTC. It encodes CASSFGDRVSYEQYF. The chain uses TRBV7-9 and TRBJ2-7, with 7 bases lining up with TRBD1. Germline CDR1 SEHNR, CDR2 FQNEAQ (reference sequence). The CDR3 is 15 amino acids. V was clipped by 3 bases and J by 0 bases; unmatched bases: 5.

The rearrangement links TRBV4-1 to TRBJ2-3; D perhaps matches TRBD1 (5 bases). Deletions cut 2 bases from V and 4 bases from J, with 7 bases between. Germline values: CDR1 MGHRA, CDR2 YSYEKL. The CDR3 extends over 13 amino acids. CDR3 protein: CASSQQGSDTQYF. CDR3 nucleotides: TGCGCCAGCAGCCAACAGGGTTCAGATACGCAGTATTTT.

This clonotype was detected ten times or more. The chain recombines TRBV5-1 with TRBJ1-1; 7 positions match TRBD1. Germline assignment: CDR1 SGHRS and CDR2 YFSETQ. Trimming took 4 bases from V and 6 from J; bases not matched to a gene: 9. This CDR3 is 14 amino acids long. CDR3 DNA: TGCGCCAGCAGCGTACTACAGGGGTCCGCTGAAGCTTTCTTT. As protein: CASSVLQGSAEAFF.

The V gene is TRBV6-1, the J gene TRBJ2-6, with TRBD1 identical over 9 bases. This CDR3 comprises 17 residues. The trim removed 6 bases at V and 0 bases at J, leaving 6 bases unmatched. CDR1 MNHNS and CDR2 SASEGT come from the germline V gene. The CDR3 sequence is CASRRTGAISGANVLTF. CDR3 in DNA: TGTGCCAGCAGGAGGACAGGGGCTATCTCTGGGGCCAACGTCCTGACTTTC.

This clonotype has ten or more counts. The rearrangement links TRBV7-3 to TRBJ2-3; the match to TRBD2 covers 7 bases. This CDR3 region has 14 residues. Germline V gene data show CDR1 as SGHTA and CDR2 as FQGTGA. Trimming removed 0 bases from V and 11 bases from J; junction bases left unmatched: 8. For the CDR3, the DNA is TGTGCCAGCAGCTTAACGGGAGGGCCGGAAGAGCAGTATTTT. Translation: CASSLTGGPEEQYF.

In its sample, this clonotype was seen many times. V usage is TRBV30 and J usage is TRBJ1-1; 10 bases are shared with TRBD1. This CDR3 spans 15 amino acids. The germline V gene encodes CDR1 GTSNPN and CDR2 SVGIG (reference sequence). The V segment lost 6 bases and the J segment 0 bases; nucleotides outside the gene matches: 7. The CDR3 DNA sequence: TGTGCCTGCTGGGACAGGGGTCTTCTGAACACTGAAGCTTTCTTT. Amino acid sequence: CACWDRGLLNTEAFF. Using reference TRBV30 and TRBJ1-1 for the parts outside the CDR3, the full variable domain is SQTIHQWPATLVQPVGSPLSLECTVEGTSNPNLYWYRQAAGRGLQLLFYSVGIGQISSEVPQNLSASRPQDRQFILSSKKLLLSDSGFYLCACWDRGLLNTEAFFGQGTRLTVV.

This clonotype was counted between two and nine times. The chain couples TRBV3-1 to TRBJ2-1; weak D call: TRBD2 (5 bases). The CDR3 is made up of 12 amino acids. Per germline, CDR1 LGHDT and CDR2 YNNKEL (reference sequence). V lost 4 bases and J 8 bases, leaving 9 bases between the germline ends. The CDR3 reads CASSPQRDEQFF. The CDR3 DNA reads TGTGCCAGCAGCCCCCAGAGGGATGAGCAGTTCTTC.

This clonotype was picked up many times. The CDR3 spells CASGFQSVGTALWAQTYEQYF. As DNA, the CDR3 is TGTGCTAGTGGTTTCCAATCCGTCGGGACAGCCCTTTGGGCCCAAACCTACGAGCAGTACTTC. The V and J genes are TRBV12-5 and TRBJ2-7; 7 bases line up with TRBD1. V shed 3 bases and J 2 bases; nucleotides not matched to a gene: 25. The CDR3 length is 21 residues. Germline-derived CDR1 and CDR2 are LGHNT and FRNRAP.

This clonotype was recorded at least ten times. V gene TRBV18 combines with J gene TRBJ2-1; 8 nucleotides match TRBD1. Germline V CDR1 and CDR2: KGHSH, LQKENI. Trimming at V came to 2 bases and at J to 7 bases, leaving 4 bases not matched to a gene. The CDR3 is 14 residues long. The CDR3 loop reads CASSPFTGGNEQFF. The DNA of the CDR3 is TGTGCCAGCTCACCATTCACAGGGGGAAATGAGCAGTTCTTC. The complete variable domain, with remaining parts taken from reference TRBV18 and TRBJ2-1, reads NAGVMQNPRHLVRRRGQEARLRCSPMKGHSHVYWYRQLPEEGLKFMVYLQKENIIDESGMPKERFSAEFPKEGPSILRIQQVVRGDSAAYFCASSPFTGGNEQFFGPGTRLTVL.

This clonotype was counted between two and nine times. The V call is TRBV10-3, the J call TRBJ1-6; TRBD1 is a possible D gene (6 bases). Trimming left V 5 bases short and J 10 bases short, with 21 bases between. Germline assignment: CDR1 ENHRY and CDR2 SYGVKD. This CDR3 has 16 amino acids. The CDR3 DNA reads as TGTGCCATCAGTCAGGACCTTCCAGGGGCCGGCTCACCCCTCCACTTT. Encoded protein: CAISQDLPGAGSPLHF.